The 16 T cell receptor beta chains listed next were all sequenced from one sample in a study of blood T cells in healthy people across ages. A sample-barcoded 5' primer and a J-beta primer mix were used in a second PCR of roughly 6 to 11 cycles. MiXCR, applied by TCRdb to the 5' RACE reads, yields one record per CDR3 protein. Among some 880,000 distinct CDR3 sequences listed, around 36% were seen once. Sequencing used blood. Every receptor here comes from a man aged 18 to 30 in good health.

As to this clonotype: This may stem from a read error, because a much larger clone lies one nucleotide away. The V gene is TRBV20-1, the J gene TRBJ2-3; D gene unclear. CDR1 DFQATT and CDR2 SNEGSKA come from the germline V gene (reference sequence). Trimming cost V 5 bases and J 1 base, with 13 bases left between them. This CDR3 has 14 amino acids. CDR3 amino acids: CSAEAPSGTDTQYF. The CDR3 DNA reads TGCAGTGCTGAGGCCCCCAGCGGCACAGATACGCAGTATTTT.

This clonotype came up a few times. This chain connects TRBV30 to TRBJ1-2; weak D call: TRBD1 (5 bases). The V gene's germline CDR1 is GTSNPN and CDR2 SVGIG (reference sequence). The CDR3 covers 14 residues. Trimming left V 2 bases short and J 3 bases short, with 13 bases between. The DNA for the CDR3 is TGTGCCTGGAGTTTCGGGACGGCCCACTATGGCTACACCTTC. Its translation: CAWSFGTAHYGYTF.

The J gene is TRBJ2-1, the V gene TRBV3-1; 8 positions match TRBD2. This CDR3 has 16 residues. The germline gives CDR1 LGHDT, CDR2 YNNKEL (reference sequence). With V trimmed by 3 bases and J by 1 base, 5 bases remained unmatched. The CDR3 DNA sequence: TGTGCCAGCAGCCATGAAGAGCGGGAGTCCTACAATGAGCAGTTCTTC. It encodes CASSHEERESYNEQFF.

The chain recombines TRBV5-1 with TRBJ2-3; 8 bases align to TRBD2. In germline, CDR1 is SGHRS, CDR2 YFSETQ. The length of the CDR3 is 15 residues. With V trimmed by 3 bases and J by 5 bases, 8 bases remained unmatched. The DNA of the CDR3 is TGCGCCAGCAGCTCGCAGCGGGAGCGTGGAGATACGCAGTATTTT. Amino acids: CASSSQRERGDTQYF.

The chain is built from TRBV12-3 or TRBV12-4 and TRBJ2-1, with 7 nucleotides matching TRBD1. CDR3 length equals 16 residues. J was trimmed by 3 bases and V by 6 bases; bases with no gene match: 11. The CDR3 region is CASRLLGTAIYNEQFF. For the CDR3, the DNA is TGTGCCAGCAGACTACTCGGGACAGCAATCTACAATGAGCAGTTCTTC.

CDR3 nucleotides: TGTGCCAGCAGGTTGGGGCAGCAGAATGAAAAACTGTTTTTT. Translation: CASRLGQQNEKLFF. The chain carries TRBV28 and TRBJ1-4; possibly TRBD1 for D (5 bases). Trimming cost V 6 bases and J 5 bases, with 13 bases left between them. The CDR3 is made up of 14 amino acids. Germline CDR1 and CDR2: MDHEN and SYDVKM.

The CDR3 is CSARAPNYGYTF. The CDR3 DNA reads as TGCAGTGCTAGGGCCCCTAACTATGGCTACACCTTC. V usage is TRBV20-1 and J usage is TRBJ1-2, with no clear D. Germline assignment: CDR1 DFQATT and CDR2 SNEGSKA (reference sequence). The V end lost 3 bases, the J end lost 0 bases, and 5 bases lay between the germline ends. CDR3 size: 12 residues.

This clonotype was found many times. The rearrangement joins TRBV20-1 to TRBJ2-3; 14 positions agree with TRBD2. The CDR3 is 17 amino acids. From germline, CDR1 is DFQATT and CDR2 SNEGSKA (reference sequence). Trimming cost V 3 bases and J 0 bases; bases outside gene matches: 5. CDR3 sequence: CSARGLAGATSTDTQYF. For the CDR3, the DNA is TGCAGTGCTAGGGGACTAGCGGGGGCTACTAGCACAGATACGCAGTATTTT.

This clonotype has just a few counts. V and J are TRBV10-3 and TRBJ1-1, with D perhaps matching TRBD1 (6 bases). Germline loops: CDR1 ENHRY, CDR2 SYGVKD. The CDR3 is 15 residues long. V dropped 5 bases and J dropped 10 bases, with 23 bases sitting between them. CDR3 nucleotide sequence: TGTGCCATCAGTCTTACGAGCGCAGACATCAGGGGAGCTTTCTTT. Amino acid sequence: CAISLTSADIRGAFF.

This clonotype was counted between two and nine times. The rearrangement links TRBV5-1 to TRBJ1-4; the D is unclear. The CDR3 loop spans 14 amino acids. The V end lost 4 bases, the J end lost 4 bases, and 11 bases lay between the germline ends. Germline V gives CDR1 SGHRS, CDR2 YFSETQ. The CDR3 sequence is CASSAQPDNEKLFF. The CDR3 nucleotides are TGCGCCAGCAGCGCCCAGCCCGATAATGAAAAACTGTTTTTT.

The rearrangement uses TRBV7-2 and TRBJ2-1; 12 bases fit TRBD2. V gave up 1 base and J gave up 10 bases; unmatched junction bases: 5. CDR1 and CDR2 from the germline V gene are SGHTA and FQGNSA. There are 15 residues in the CDR3. The CDR3 coding sequence is TGTGCCAGCAGCTTAGGACTAGCGGGGGCACGGGAGCAGTTCTTC. Translating gives CASSLGLAGAREQFF. Variable domain in full (rest from reference TRBV7-2 and TRBJ2-1): GAGVSQSPSNKVTEKGKDVELRCDPISGHTALYWYRQSLGQGLEFLIYFQGNSAPDKSGLPSDRFSAERTGGSVSTLTIQRTQQEDSAVYLCASSLGLAGAREQFFGPGTRLTVL.

Regarding this clonotype: A read error may account for a junction end that differs from germline. The V gene is TRBV7-2, the J gene TRBJ2-2; a weak D match, TRBD2 (5 bases). CDR3 length: 16 residues. Germline V lookup: CDR1 SGHTA, CDR2 FQGNSA. The CDR3 is CASSLAPGVITGELFF. CDR3 sequence (DNA): TGTGCCAGCAGCTTAGCACCTGGCGTAATCACCGGGGAGCTATTTTTT.

Regarding this clonotype: Being one base from a much bigger clone, this may be a read error. The chain has TRBV6-5 and TRBJ1-2, with 11 nucleotides matching TRBD1. V was clipped by 1 base and J by 4 bases; unmatched bases: 5. In germline, CDR1 is MNHEY, CDR2 SVGAGI. This CDR3 has 16 amino acids. In DNA form, the CDR3 reads TGTGCCAGCAGTTACTTACGGACAGGGGGCGTCTATGGCTACACCTTC. Translating gives CASSYLRTGGVYGYTF.

The chain has TRBV27 and TRBJ2-3, with 10 bases that match TRBD2. The CDR3 runs to 13 residues. Looked up from germline, CDR1 is MNHEY and CDR2 is SMNVEV (reference sequence). With 10 bases clipped from V and 4 bases from J, the junction kept 5 bases outside the gene matches. The CDR3 sequence: CATSGGAADTQYF. CDR3 coding DNA: TGTGCCACTAGCGGGGGCGCAGCAGATACGCAGTATTTT.

This clonotype was seen a few times. The J gene is TRBJ2-7, the V gene TRBV10-3; D perhaps matches TRBD2 (6 bases). CDR3 size: 14 residues. The V end was cut by 0 bases, the J end by 4 bases, with 10 bases between. Looked up from germline, CDR1 is ENHRY and CDR2 is SYGVKD. The CDR3 is CAISESGGNYEQYF. For the CDR3, the DNA is TGTGCCATCAGTGAGTCGGGGGGTAATTACGAGCAGTACTTC.

The J gene is TRBJ1-1, the V gene TRBV12-3 or TRBV12-4; possible D gene TRBD1, 5 bases. With 8 bases removed from V and 1 base from J, the gap between germline ends came to 17 bases. The CDR3 totals 15 residues. CDR3 coding DNA: TGTGCCAGCGCCCTTTCACCCACAGGGAACACTGAAGCTTTCTTT. It codes for CASALSPTGNTEAFF.